A single T cell receptor beta chain is shown here with its context. This clonotype turned up a few times. Its recognized antigen is unknown. Per-base quality was not reported, and no clone a single base away is much larger than it. The data derive from a study of T cell repertoires in cytomegalovirus infection (dated by TCRdb to about 2019). A note on the overall study: Because public TCR beta signatures pointed to carriage of CMV infection together with the matching HLA type, the HLA type of each donor mattered for the analysis. Overall study outcomes, separate from this receptor: Carriers of CMV infection plus the relevant HLA type were discriminated by the cumulative frequency of public TCR beta family members in the study cohort and in an independent roughly 370-donor cohort. The ex vivo response was dominated by HLA-C-restricted CMV-specific TCR beta clonotypes, and the single most frequent clonotype in two of eight donors was supplied by these HLA-C-restricted clonotypes.

The germline V gene supplies CDR1 ENHRY and CDR2 SYGVKD. Trimming takes 7 bases from V and 3 bases from J, and the germline ends sit 12 bases apart. Counted from cysteine to phenylalanine, this CDR3 has 13 amino acids. The DNA shown is the 39-base CDR3, in frame from base 1. TCRdb lists the instrument as Illumina HiSeq 1500. TCRdb ran its own pipeline on the public reads, namely fastp trimming at Q25 and MiXCR clone calling, and kept in-frame beta chains. Every distinct CDR3 protein forms one entry, paired with its most common genes and DNA. Present in this sample are nearly 650,000 distinct CDR3 sequences, 24% of which were seen just once. 7.5% to 9% of the sample lies in the top ten.

Sequenced input: CD8+ T cells from PBMCs. The V and J genes are TRBV10-3 and TRBJ1-1, and perhaps TRBD1 as D gene, on 5 matching bases. This TCR came from a human donor in good health (CMV status not recorded). Some clones in this sample may be carry-over from other donors' samples. The DNA sequence is as follows: TGTGCCATCATCCCGACAGATTACACTGAAGCTTTCTTT. Its translation reads: CAIIPTDYTEAFF.